This entry concerns a single T cell receptor beta chain. Trimming at V came to 3 bases and at J to 6 bases, leaving 0 bases not matched to a gene. The CDR3 is 13 amino acids. Looked up from germline, CDR1 is WNHNN and CDR2 is SYGVQD (reference sequence). The sample originates from a study of blood T cell repertoires in COVID-19. Background on the study: T cells, B-cell-depleted T cells, or PBMCs supplied cDNA or gDNA.

TCRdb's copy holds only in-frame clones and misses some; the assay was immunoSEQ multiplex PCR. The data show around 360,000 clones, roughly 86% seen once. The receptor's source is a man aged 35 to 55 in a cohort exposed to, infected with or recovered from COVID-19 (not recorded which). Sequencing was performed on PBMCs or T cells enriched from blood (not recorded which). V and J are TRBV10-1 and TRBJ1-5, with 9 bases lining up with TRBD1. The CDR3 loop reads CASSEQGAQPQHF. CDR3 in DNA: TGCGCCAGCAGTGAACAGGGGGCTCAGCCCCAGCATTTT.